Each of the 6 T cell receptor beta chains below was sequenced from the same sample in a study of STAT3 mutations in large granular lymphocyte leukemia. No antigen has been assigned to these receptors. Profiling relied on immunoSEQ multiplex PCR, and the TCRdb table lists in-frame clones only, not all of them. There are fewer than 11,000 clones in the sample; 85% to 90% occur only once, and roughly 35% lies in the top ten. General study points: Every T-cell large granular lymphocyte leukemia patient had at least one immunodominant TCR beta clonotype.

Material: peripheral blood mononuclear cells. These TCRs come from a man aged 60-69 years with T-cell large granular lymphocyte leukemia. Some clones in this sample may be carry-over from other donors' samples.

The chain joins TRBV11-2 to TRBJ2-7; D is possibly TRBD2 (6 bases). The CDR3 runs 13 residues. Trimming took 2 bases from V and 6 from J, leaving 11 bases between them. Germline CDR1 and CDR2: SGHAT and FQNNGV. In DNA form, the CDR3 reads TGTGCCAGCAGCTTAACGGGAGCGCCCGAGCAGTACTTC. This codes for CASSLTGAPEQYF.

The rearrangement uses TRBV18 and TRBJ1-5, with 7 bases matching TRBD1. Losses at the gene ends were 2 bases for V and 7 bases for J; bases not matched to a gene: 8. CDR1 KGHSH and CDR2 LQKENI come from the germline V gene. The CDR3 has 15 residues. The CDR3 DNA follows: TGTGCCAGCTCACCAAACCGACAGGGAAGCCAGCCCCAGCATTTT. Translated: CASSPNRQGSQPQHF.

This chain connects TRBV29-1 to TRBJ2-7; 11 bases are a match to TRBD2. The CDR3 consists of 13 residues. The germline V gene encodes CDR1 SQVTM and CDR2 ANQGSEA. V lost 7 bases to trimming and J lost 4 bases; unmatched junction nucleotides: 6. CDR3 sequence (DNA): TGCAGCGCCGGGACTAGCGGAGAATACGAGCAGTACTTC. Amino acids: CSAGTSGEYEQYF.

V and J are TRBV30 and TRBJ2-7, with D perhaps TRBD1 or TRBD2 (5 bases each). V gave up 3 bases and J gave up 6 bases, with 18 bases separating them. The CDR3 runs to 14 residues. CDR1 GTSNPN and CDR2 SVGIG come from the germline V gene (reference sequence). CDR3 amino acids: CAWRDPGPGSEQYF. CDR3 nucleotide sequence: TGTGCCTGGAGGGATCCGGGACCAGGATCCGAGCAGTACTTC.

CDR3 bases: TGTGCCAGCAGCTCTACAGGGCCCAATCAGCCCCAGCATTTT. Protein sequence: CASSSTGPNQPQHF. V gene TRBV7-8 combines with J gene TRBJ1-5; TRBD1 might be the D (6 bases). The CDR3 covers 14 residues. In germline, CDR1 is SGHVS, CDR2 FQNEAQ. V lost 4 bases to trimming and J lost 3 bases, with 10 bases between them.

This rearrangement joins TRBV28 to TRBJ1-5; D ambiguous. CDR1 is MDHEN, CDR2 SYDVKM, per germline. The V and J ends lost 8 bases and 7 bases respectively, with 15 bases between them. The CDR3 is made up of 13 amino acids. The CDR3 region has the DNA TGTGCCAGCCATGGGGAAGGACCCCAGCCCCAGCATTTT. This gives the protein CASHGEGPQPQHF. The whole variable domain, remainder taken from reference TRBV28 and TRBJ1-5, is DVKVTQSSRYLVKRTGEKVFLECVQDMDHENMFWYRQDPGLGLRLIYFSYDVKMKEKGDIPEGYSVSREKKERFSLILESASTNQTSMYLCASHGEGPQPQHFGDGTRLSIL.